This TCR beta chain came from a study of cytomegalovirus exposure and HLA in healthy donors. Points from the study as a whole: The classifier, whose performance was assessed in both the original and validation cohorts, reportedly diagnosed cytomegalovirus status with high specificity and sensitivity. The study recorded around 160 TCR beta chains that were cytomegalovirus-associated.

The validation cohort, a group of some 120 subjects, included the donors and was separate from the roughly 620-subject first cohort. The CDR3 covers 15 residues. J lost 3 bases, V lost 7 bases, and 5 bases had no gene match. Germline V CDR1 and CDR2: LNHDA, SQIVND (reference sequence). Note on this clone: Its antigen remains unknown.

Repertoires were generated with immunoSEQ multiplex PCR, while TCRdb's copy carries only in-frame clones and drops some. The sample shows around 160,000 clones, about 85% of them seen only once. The sequencing input was PBMCs. The chain employs TRBV19 and TRBJ1-5; 11 nucleotides align to TRBD1. The sequence came from a man younger than 40 in good health and CMV-seropositive. Here the CDR3 DNA reads TGTGCCAGTAAGGACAGGGGGCTTTCCAATCAGCCCCAGCATTTT. Translation gives CASKDRGLSNQPQHF.